These T cell receptor beta chains were read from a single sample in a study of cytomegalovirus exposure and HLA in healthy donors. This table comes from immunoSEQ multiplex PCR, and its TCRdb copy is limited to in-frame clones, with some not included. The table lists under 200,000 clones, around 75% of them singletons. The specimen was PBMCs. The receptor source for this set is a female donor in good health and CMV-seronegative. CDR3s include the opening cysteine and the closing phenylalanine or tryptophan. D genes are given only for firm matches. Where a row states a size, it is once, few, many or the class of an expanded clone; other rows omit it.

d_call	j_call	clone_size	v_call	cdr3_nt	cdr3_aa
TRBD1	TRBJ2-7	.	TRBV18	TGTGCCAGCTCACCGGGACAGGGGCCCTCCTACGAGCAGTACTTC	CASSPGQGPSYEQYF
TRBD1	TRBJ2-2	once	TRBV28	TGTGCCAGCAGTTTGGGACAGGGAAACACCGGGGAGCTGTTTTTT	CASSLGQGNTGELFF
TRBD1	TRBJ2-7	few	TRBV18	TGTGCCAGCTCACCTTCCGGGACAGGGAACGAGCAGTACTTC	CASSPSGTGNEQYF
.	TRBJ1-2	.	TRBV9	TGTGCCAGCAGCGTAGGGGGGCCAGGGGGCTACACCTTC	CASSVGGPGGYTF
TRBD1	TRBJ2-1	.	TRBV27	TGTGCCAGCAAGCCCCGGACAGGTGACAATGAGCAGTTCTTC	CASKPRTGDNEQFF
TRBD1	TRBJ1-6	.	TRBV30	TGTGCCTGGAGCCCGAGACAGGGCACTTCACCCCTCCACTTT	CAWSPRQGTSPLHF
.	TRBJ1-2	.	TRBV6-5	TGTGCCAGCAGTTACTCCGGGGAGAACTCTGGCTACACCTTC	CASSYSGENSGYTF
.	TRBJ1-2	.	TRBV6-5	TGTGCCAGCGCCCAGTCGGGGGGCACCTATGGCTACACCTTC	CASAQSGGTYGYTF
.	TRBJ2-3	once	TRBV29-1	TGCAGCGTTGGAAGCAACCCCACAGATACGCAGTATTTT	CSVGSNPTDTQYF
.	TRBJ2-1	.	TRBV19	TGTGCCAGTAGTATCGTGGGAGGACCCTACAATGAGCAGTTCTTC	CASSIVGGPYNEQFF
TRBD2	TRBJ2-1	few	TRBV7-9	TGTGCCAGCAGCCCCCCGCGGGGGGGCTCCTACAATGAGCAGTTCTTC	CASSPPRGGSYNEQFF
TRBD1	TRBJ1-2	.	TRBV6-5	TGTGCCAGCAGGTTCGGGACAGGGGGTCGGTATGGCTACACCTTC	CASRFGTGGRYGYTF
.	TRBJ1-4	.	TRBV6-1	TGTGCCAGCAGTGACGGACTTCAACTGTTTTTT	CASSDGLQLFF
.	TRBJ2-1	.	TRBV28	TGTGCCAGCAGTGGGTGGGGAGGCGGCTCCTACAATGAGCAGTTCTTC	CASSGWGGGSYNEQFF
TRBD1	TRBJ1-2	.	TRBV7-2	TGTGCCAGCAGCCCGGACAGGGGCGGGGGCTACACCTTC	CASSPDRGGGYTF
.	TRBJ1-2	.	TRBV30	TGTGCCTGGGCCCCCAGGGGCGGCTACACCTTC	CAWAPRGGYTF
TRBD1	TRBJ1-5	.	TRBV10-1	TGCGCCAGCAGTGACCAGGGGGCGATTGGCAATCAGCCCCAGCATTTT	CASSDQGAIGNQPQHF
TRBD2	TRBJ2-1	.	TRBV12-5	TGTGCTAGTGGTTTCAGACTAGCGGGAGCGGGTAGTGAGCAGTTCTTC	CASGFRLAGAGSEQFF